The TCR beta chain under discussion was sequenced for a study of blood T cell repertoires in COVID-19. Study details: From the United States, Italy and Spain came samples of acute and convalescent COVID-19. T cells, B-cell-depleted T cells, or PBMCs provided the cDNA or gDNA that served as material.

Trimming took off 6 bases at V and 5 bases at J, with 21 bases between the two ends. This CDR3 contains 16 residues. CDR1 and CDR2 (germline): MNHEY, SMNVEV (reference sequence). Seattle's enrolled individuals joined amid active infection and were then monitored longitudinally. Original analysis: Estimates of nucleated cell counts were drawn from the amplification of reference gene primers. Method: immunoSEQ multiplex PCR; TCRdb's copy keeps in-frame clones and lacks some. From that table come the V and J calls and clone size; the DNA was used to work out D and trimming. Of 300,000 to 350,000 clones listed, around 88% were seen once; the top ten hold 1.6%.

What was sequenced was peripheral blood. This TCR derives from a woman aged 30 to 39 with COVID-19, enrolled during active disease. The chain combines TRBV27 with TRBJ2-3, with D possibly TRBD2 on 6 matching bases. This chain's CDR3 is CASSPWSMGGRDTQYF. The CDR3 DNA follows: TGTGCCAGCAGCCCCTGGTCGATGGGGGGTCGAGATACGCAGTATTTT.